These 3 T cell receptor beta chains originate from one sample sequenced in a study of early T cells in non-severe SARS-CoV-2 infection. TCRdb called the 5' RACE reads again in MiXCR, with one record for every CDR3 protein. In the table there are 75,000 to 80,000 distinct CDR3 sequences, about 11% of which are singletons. This specimen was whole blood, taken at baseline. The receptors here all came from an adult who was a healthcare worker with PCR-confirmed SARS-CoV-2 infection or an uninfected control (not recorded which).

The chain recombines TRBV28 with TRBJ2-3, with D maybe TRBD2 (5 bases). The CDR3 spans 12 residues. In germline, CDR1 is MDHEN, CDR2 SYDVKM. Trimming left V 8 bases short and J 3 bases short, with 9 bases between. DNA of the CDR3: TGTGCCAGCCACGGGGATACAGATACGCAGTATTTT. Amino acids: CASHGDTDTQYF.

This clonotype was found many times. This chain joins TRBV19 and TRBJ2-1, with D tentatively TRBD2 (7 bases). Germline V gene data show CDR1 as LNHDA and CDR2 as SQIVND (reference sequence). The CDR3 has 15 residues. V shed 5 bases and J shed 0 bases, with 11 bases lying between them. The CDR3 coding sequence is TGTGCCAGTAGTGACGCGGGGGCCTCCTACAATGAGCAGTTCTTC. It specifies CASSDAGASYNEQFF.

The CDR3 region has the DNA TGTGCCAGCAGTGAGGGGACTAGCTCCTACAATGAGCAGTTCTTC. It is translated as CASSEGTSSYNEQFF. V and J are TRBV6-1 and TRBJ2-1; 8 positions match TRBD2. The CDR3 totals 15 residues. Looked up from germline, CDR1 is MNHNS and CDR2 is SASEGT. Losses at the gene ends were 3 bases for V and 0 bases for J; bases not matched to a gene: 1.